This T cell receptor beta chain was sequenced for a study of shared clonotypes between healthy human individuals. Some clones are missing from TCRdb's copy, which holds only in-frame ones; the method was immunoSEQ multiplex PCR. This table holds roughly 220,000 clones, about 65% found once. V was trimmed by 7 bases and J by 0 bases, leaving 11 bases between them. This CDR3 region has 14 residues. Germline V gene data show CDR1 as SGDLS and CDR2 as YYNGEE. This TCR derives from a man aged 25-40 years in good health. The rearrangement uses TRBV9 and TRBJ2-1; D not certain. The sequenced sample consisted of memory CD4+ T cells sorted from blood. Indicated subset: CD45RA-negative fraction. In DNA form, the CDR3 reads TGTGCCAGCTCCACTCTAACCTCCTACAATGAGCAGTTCTTC. Protein: CASSTLTSYNEQFF.